Listed here is a single T cell receptor (beta chain). Antigen specificity is unknown. These data come from a study of OX40 agonist ivuxolimab in advanced cancers. Study-wide results and limits: The investigators did not determine what antigen specificity the expanded peripheral T cells had. Average numbers of expanded clones were greater in CD8+ T cells than in CD4+. Doses of 0.1 to 3.0 mg/kg were accompanied by clonal expansion of CD4+ and CD8+ blood T cells by week 6.

The data were produced by immunoSEQ multiplex PCR, yet TCRdb's version contains in-frame clones alone and is incomplete. The repertoire holds 35,000 to 45,000 clones, 85% to 95% seen once, with approximately 16% in the top ten. The CDR3 totals 13 residues. V lost 3 bases and J 0 bases, leaving 5 bases between the germline ends. Looked up from germline, CDR1 is LNHDA and CDR2 is SQIVND (reference sequence). The chain is built from TRBV19 and TRBJ1-1; no firm D call. Sequencing used CD4+ or CD8+ T cells sorted from blood, obtained in a trial of the OX40 agonist ivuxolimab. This receptor was obtained from an adult with an advanced solid tumor such as melanoma, head and neck, liver or kidney cancer. CDR3 protein: CASSIELNTEAFF. CDR3 coding DNA: TGTGCCAGTAGTATCGAGTTGAACACTGAAGCTTTCTTT.